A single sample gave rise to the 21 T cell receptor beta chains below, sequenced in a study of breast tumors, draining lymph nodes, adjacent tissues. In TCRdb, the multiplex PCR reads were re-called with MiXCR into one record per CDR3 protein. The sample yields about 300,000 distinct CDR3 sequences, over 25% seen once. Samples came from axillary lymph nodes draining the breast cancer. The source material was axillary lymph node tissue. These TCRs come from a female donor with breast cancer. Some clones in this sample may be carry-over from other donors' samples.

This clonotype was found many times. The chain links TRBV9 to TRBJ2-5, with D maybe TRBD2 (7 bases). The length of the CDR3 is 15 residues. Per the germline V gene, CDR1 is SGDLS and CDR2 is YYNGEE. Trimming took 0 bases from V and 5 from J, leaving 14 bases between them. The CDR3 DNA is TGTGCCAGCAGCGTAGCGCAGGGGAGGGGGGAGACCCAGTACTTC. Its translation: CASSVAQGRGETQYF.

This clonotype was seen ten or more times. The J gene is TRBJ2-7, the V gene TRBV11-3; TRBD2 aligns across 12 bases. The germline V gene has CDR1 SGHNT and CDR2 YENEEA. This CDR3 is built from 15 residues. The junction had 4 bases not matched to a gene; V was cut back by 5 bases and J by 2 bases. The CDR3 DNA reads TGTGCCAGCAGCCCCGGACTAGCGGGGACCTACGAGCAGTACTTC. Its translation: CASSPGLAGTYEQYF. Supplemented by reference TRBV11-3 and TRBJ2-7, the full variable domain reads EAGVVQSPRYKIIEKKQPVAFWCNPISGHNTLYWYLQNLGQGPELLIRYENEEAVDDSQLPKDRFSAERLKGVDSTLKIQPAELGDSAVYLCASSPGLAGTYEQYFGPGTRLTVT.

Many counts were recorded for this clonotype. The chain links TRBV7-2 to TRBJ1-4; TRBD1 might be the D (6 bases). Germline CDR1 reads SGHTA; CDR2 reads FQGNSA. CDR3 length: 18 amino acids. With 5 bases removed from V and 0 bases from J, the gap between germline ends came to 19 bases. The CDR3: CASSAQGSRTATNEKLFF. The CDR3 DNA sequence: TGTGCCAGCAGCGCACAGGGTTCAAGGACCGCAACTAATGAAAAACTGTTTTTT.

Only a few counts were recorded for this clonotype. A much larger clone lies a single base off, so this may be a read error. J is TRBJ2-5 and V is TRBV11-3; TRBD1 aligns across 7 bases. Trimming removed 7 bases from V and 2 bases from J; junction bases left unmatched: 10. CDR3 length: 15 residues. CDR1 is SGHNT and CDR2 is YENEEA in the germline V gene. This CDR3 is CASNPPGQLQETQYF. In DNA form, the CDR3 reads TGTGCCAGCAACCCCCCGGGACAGCTACAAGAGACCCAGTACTTC.

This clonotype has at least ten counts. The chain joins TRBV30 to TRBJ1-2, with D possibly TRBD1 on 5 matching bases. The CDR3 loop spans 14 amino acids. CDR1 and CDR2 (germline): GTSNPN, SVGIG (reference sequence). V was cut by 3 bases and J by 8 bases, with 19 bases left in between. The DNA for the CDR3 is TGTGCCTGGAGATCCACGAGGGGAGGACGGGGCTACACCTTC. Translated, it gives CAWRSTRGGRGYTF.

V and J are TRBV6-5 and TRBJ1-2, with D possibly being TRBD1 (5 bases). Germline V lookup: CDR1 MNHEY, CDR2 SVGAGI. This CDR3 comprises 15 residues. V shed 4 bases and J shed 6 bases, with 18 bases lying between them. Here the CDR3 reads CASSSSRTGGNGYTF. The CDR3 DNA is TGTGCCAGCAGTTCAAGTAGGACCGGGGGGAATGGCTACACCTTC.

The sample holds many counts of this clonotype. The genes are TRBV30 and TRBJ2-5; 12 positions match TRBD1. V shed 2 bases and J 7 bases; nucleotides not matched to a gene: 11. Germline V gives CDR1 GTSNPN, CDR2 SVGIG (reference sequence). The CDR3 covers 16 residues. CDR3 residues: CAWSPMGQGARGTQYF. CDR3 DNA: TGTGCCTGGAGTCCCATGGGACAGGGGGCGAGGGGGACCCAGTACTTC.

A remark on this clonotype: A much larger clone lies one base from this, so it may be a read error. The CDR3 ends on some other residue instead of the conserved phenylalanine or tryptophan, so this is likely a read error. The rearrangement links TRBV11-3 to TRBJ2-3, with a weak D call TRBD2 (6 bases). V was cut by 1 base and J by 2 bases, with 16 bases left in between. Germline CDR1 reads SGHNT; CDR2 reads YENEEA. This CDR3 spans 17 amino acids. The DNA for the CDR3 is TGTGCCAGCAGCTTAGGGGACCCCTGGCGGGACACAGATACGCAGTATTCT. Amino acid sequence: CASSLGDPWRDTDTQYS.

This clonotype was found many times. CDR3 sequence: CASSIGGEETQYF. The CDR3 DNA reads as TGTGCCAGTAGTATAGGGGGGGAAGAGACCCAGTACTTC. The gene calls are TRBV19 and TRBJ2-5; the D gene is possibly TRBD2 (6 bases). Germline V gene sequence: CDR1 LNHDA, CDR2 SQIVND (reference sequence). The CDR3 consists of 13 residues. The germline V and J ends were trimmed by 1 base and 3 bases, with 6 bases remaining between them.

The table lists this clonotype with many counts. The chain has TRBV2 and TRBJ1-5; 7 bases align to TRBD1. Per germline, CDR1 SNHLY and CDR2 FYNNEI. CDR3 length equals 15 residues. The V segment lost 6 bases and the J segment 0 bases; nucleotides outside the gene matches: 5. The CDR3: CASRGTDNSNQPQHF. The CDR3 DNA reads TGTGCCAGCAGAGGGACAGATAATAGCAATCAGCCCCAGCATTTT.

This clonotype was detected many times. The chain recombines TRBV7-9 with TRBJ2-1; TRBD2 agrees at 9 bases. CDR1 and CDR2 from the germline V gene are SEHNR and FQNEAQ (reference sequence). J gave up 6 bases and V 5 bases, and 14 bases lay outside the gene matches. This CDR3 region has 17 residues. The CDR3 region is CASSPPGREGNGNEQFF. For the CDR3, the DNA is TGTGCCAGCAGCCCCCCCGGGCGGGAGGGAAATGGCAATGAGCAGTTCTTC.

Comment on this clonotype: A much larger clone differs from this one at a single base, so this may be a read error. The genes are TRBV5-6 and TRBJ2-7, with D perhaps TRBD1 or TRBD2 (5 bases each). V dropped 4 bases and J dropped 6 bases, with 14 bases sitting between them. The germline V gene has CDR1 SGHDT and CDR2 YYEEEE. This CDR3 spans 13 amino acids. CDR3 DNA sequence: TGTGCCAGCAGCATACAGGAGGCGGGCGAGCAGTACTTC. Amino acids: CASSIQEAGEQYF.

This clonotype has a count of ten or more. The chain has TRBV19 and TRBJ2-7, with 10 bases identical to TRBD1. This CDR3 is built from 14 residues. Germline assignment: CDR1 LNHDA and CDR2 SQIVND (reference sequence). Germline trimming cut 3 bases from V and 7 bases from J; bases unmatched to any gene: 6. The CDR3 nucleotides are TGTGCCAGTAGTATTCCGGGACAGGGGTTTGAGCAGTACTTC. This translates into CASSIPGQGFEQYF.

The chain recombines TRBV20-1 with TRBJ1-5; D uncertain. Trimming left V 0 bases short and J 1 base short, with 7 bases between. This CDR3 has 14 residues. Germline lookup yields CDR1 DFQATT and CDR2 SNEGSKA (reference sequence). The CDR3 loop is CSARDLGSNQPQHF. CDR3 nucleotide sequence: TGCAGTGCTAGAGATCTGGGGAGCAATCAGCCCCAGCATTTT.

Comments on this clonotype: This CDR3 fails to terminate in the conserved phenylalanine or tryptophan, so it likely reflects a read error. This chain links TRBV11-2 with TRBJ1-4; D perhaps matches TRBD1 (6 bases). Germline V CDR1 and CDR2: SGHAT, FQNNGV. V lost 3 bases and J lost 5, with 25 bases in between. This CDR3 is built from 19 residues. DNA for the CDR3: TGTGCCAGCAGCTTGTTGGGGGGTACGATACAGGGCAGAAATGAAAAACTGTTTTCT. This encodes CASSLLGGTIQGRNEKLFS.

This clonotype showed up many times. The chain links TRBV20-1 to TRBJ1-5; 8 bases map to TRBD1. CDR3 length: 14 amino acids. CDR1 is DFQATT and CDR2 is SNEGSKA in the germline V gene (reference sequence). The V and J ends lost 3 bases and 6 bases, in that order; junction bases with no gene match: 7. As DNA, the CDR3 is TGCAGTGCTAGGGACAGGGCCAGCGGTCAGCCCCAGCATTTT. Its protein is CSARDRASGQPQHF.

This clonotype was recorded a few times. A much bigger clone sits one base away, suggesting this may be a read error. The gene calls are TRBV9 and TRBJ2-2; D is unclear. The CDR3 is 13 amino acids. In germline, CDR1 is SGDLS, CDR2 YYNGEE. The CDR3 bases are TGTGCCGGCAGCGTAGTGGGTAACGGGGAGCTGTTTTTT. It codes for CAGSVVGNGELFF.

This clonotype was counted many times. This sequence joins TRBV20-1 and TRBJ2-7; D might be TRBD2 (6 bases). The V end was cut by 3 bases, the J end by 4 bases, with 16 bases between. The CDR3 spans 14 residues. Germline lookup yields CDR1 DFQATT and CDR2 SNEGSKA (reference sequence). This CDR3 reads CSARDPEGRYEQYF. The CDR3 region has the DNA TGCAGTGCTAGGGACCCGGAGGGAAGATACGAGCAGTACTTC.

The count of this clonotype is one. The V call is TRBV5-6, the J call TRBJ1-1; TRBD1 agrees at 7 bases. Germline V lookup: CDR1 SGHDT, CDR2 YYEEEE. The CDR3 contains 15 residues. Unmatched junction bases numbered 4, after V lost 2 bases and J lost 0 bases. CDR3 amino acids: CASSFATGLNTEAFF. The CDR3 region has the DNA TGTGCCAGCAGCTTTGCGACAGGGTTGAACACTGAAGCTTTCTTT.

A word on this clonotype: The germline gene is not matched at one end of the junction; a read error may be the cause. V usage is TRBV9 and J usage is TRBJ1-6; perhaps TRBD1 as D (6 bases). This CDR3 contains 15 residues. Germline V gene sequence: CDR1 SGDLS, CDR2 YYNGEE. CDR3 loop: CAGSVEGGLRSPLHF. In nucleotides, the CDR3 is TGTGCCGGCAGCGTGGAGGGGGGATTGCGTTCACCCCTCCACTTT.

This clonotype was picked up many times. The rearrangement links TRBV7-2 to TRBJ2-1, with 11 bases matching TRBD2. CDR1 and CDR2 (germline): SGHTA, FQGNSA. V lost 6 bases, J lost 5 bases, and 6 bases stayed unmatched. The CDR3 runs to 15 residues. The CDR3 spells CASRQPGLADNEQFF. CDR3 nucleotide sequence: TGTGCCAGCAGACAACCGGGACTAGCGGACAATGAGCAGTTCTTC.